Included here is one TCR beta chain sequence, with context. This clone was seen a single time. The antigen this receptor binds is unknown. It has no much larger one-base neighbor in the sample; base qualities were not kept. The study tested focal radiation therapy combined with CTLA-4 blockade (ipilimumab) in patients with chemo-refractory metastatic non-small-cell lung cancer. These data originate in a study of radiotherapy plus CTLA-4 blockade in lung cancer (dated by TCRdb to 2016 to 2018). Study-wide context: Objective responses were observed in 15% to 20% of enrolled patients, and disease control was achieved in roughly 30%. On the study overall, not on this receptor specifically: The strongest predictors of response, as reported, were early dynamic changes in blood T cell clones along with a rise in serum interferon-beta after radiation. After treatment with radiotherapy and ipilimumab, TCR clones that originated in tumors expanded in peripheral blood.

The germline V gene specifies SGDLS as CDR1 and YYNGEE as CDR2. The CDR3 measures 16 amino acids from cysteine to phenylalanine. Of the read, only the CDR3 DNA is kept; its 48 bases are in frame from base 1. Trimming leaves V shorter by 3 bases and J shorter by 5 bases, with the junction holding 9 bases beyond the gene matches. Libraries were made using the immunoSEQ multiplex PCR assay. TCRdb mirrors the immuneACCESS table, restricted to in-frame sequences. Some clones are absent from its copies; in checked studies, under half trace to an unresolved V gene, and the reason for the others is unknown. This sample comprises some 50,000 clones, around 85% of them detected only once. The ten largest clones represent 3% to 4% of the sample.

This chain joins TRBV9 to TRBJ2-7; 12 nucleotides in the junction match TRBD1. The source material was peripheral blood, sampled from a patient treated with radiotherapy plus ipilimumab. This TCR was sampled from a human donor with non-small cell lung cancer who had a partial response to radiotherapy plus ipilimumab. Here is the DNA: TGTGCCAGCAGCGCCCTCTCCGGGACAGGGGGCGACGAGCAGTACTTC. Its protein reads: CASSALSGTGGDEQYF.